Listed here is a single T cell receptor (beta chain). Its cognate antigen has yet to be identified. The data belong to a study of cytomegalovirus exposure and HLA in healthy donors listed by TCRdb under 2017. In the study overall: According to an earlier analysis of a few hundred of the donors, 200 million or so T cells yielded approximately 120 million unique TCR beta sequences and more than 250 Gb of sequence data. Four or five DR-DQ haplotypes were handled as single units for association and clustering because linkage in the cohort was strong. Class I and class II HLA loci were covered by the typing at four-digit resolution. The later analysis used no new phenotypic data to find candidate immune exposures, relying instead on TCR beta sequences and their occurrence across donors. The study combined high-throughput TCR immunosequencing, statistical association of individual TCRs with disease status, and machine learning to predict cytomegalovirus infection status. Alongside the repertoire data, information on donor age, sex, ethnicity and CMV serostatus was compiled. All discovery cohort repertoires had been generated using a single sequencing platform. In addition to the first cohort of around 670 subjects, a separate validation cohort of approximately 110 different subjects was used. Among some 400 genotyped donors of the cohort, an average of approximately 200,000 unique TCR beta nucleotide sequences was sequenced per donor, of which 15% to 20% were non-productive. The number of typed donors differed by locus: about 629-630 for A, B, C, DRB1 and DQB1; 500 to 550 for DQA1; 606 for DPA1; and some 470 for DPB1. In a later genetic analysis, genome-wide SNP genotypes for about three fifths of the roughly 670 donors were used, and that subset was treated as a discovery cohort. To study patterns of TCR occurrence, a later analysis re-analyzed previously published TCR beta repertoires from 600 to 750 donors and added high-resolution HLA genotyping. An earlier analysis of a few hundred of the donors applied high-throughput TCR beta sequencing to assess whether each TCR beta V gene segment acted as functional or pseudogenic. Of the approximately 400 genotyped donors, 65% to 90% fell in the genetic ancestry cluster associated with self-reported Caucasian donors. The T cell repertoires of about 700 subjects were profiled by immunosequencing and related to cytomegalovirus serostatus. Roughly 320 gigabases of sequencing data and 70 million to 95 million unique TCR sequences made up an early release that covered approximately 650 HLA-typed donors. The study was designed to test whether signatures of past pathogen exposure could be identified by cataloging public T cell receptors.

In total, about 650 healthy bone marrow donors made up the cohort. Cohort members were all nominally healthy when sampled, although unrecorded immune exposures were likely present. The donor tested CMV seronegative, placing the donor among the 350 or so seronegative members of the cohort. A peripheral blood sample was collected from each donor, and TCR beta sequencing was performed on peripheral blood mononuclear cells. The Qiagen DNeasy Blood Extraction Kit was used to extract genomic DNA from the blood cell samples. Overall results and qualifications from the work: The earlier analysis of 587 of the donors excluded some 16 rarely observed V segments, including chromosome 9 orphons, because counts were too low. CMV serostatus was the only immune exposure information available for the cohort. The sequencing pipeline was judged likely to have produced a cluster of highly shared sequence variants as a technical artifact. According to the authors, the approach could potentially be generalized to other disease states and immunological phenotypes. A later analysis found that most CMV-associated TCR beta chains appeared HLA-restricted, with HLA associations seemingly driven largely by CMV exposure. The presence/absence analyses assumed that sequencing depth was roughly uniform across donors, and that assumption may not be true. Across donors, most TCR sequences were observed very rarely, whereas some public TCRs were present in many individuals. HLA typing was unavailable for some donors at each locus, so association tests used only the typed subset. A later analysis associated about 17,000 TCR beta sequences with specific HLA alleles at a false discovery rate of 0.05. The study gave a list of under 200 TCR beta chains associated with cytomegalovirus. Assigning TCR associations to individual alleles was difficult when HLA alleles, especially DR and DQ, strongly co-occurred. In both the original and validation cohorts, the classifier was reported to diagnose cytomegalovirus status with high specificity and sensitivity. An earlier analysis of around 540 of the donors showed that most TCR beta V segments appeared in productive rearrangements either about 87% or about 30% of the time, which broadly matched IMGT annotations. A later analysis found that HLA-associated TCR beta chains were more clonally expanded and had lower generation probabilities than equally common non-associated chains. In a later genetic analysis, a missense DCLRE1C variant was associated with V-gene and J-gene trimming of TCR beta chains, and the association was replicated in an independent cohort. In a later analysis, the rate of TCR association differed among HLA loci, with DRB1 alleles having the most associated TCRs and HLA-C alleles having the fewest. In a later analysis, several top co-occurrence clusters were reported to appear linked to parvovirus B19, influenza, CMV and Epstein-Barr virus. According to a later genetic analysis, donors in an Asian-associated ancestry cluster had fewer N-insertions in productive TCRs than the roughly 670-donor mean. Only TCR beta chains were sequenced in this cohort, and the absence of alpha or paired-chain data limited detectable features. A further reported finding was that TCR beta sequences accurately predicted the HLA-A and HLA-B alleles for most subjects in the first cohort. Linkage disequilibrium might explain the correlated functional status among segregating V segments, but an unknown experimental factor could not be excluded. In vitro tests confirmed that a few of the cytomegalovirus-associated TCR beta chains recognize cytomegalovirus antigens.

The method was the immunoSEQ multiplex PCR assay. For the multiplex PCR, a mixture combining 60 forward primers for TCR Vbeta segments and 13 reverse primers for TCR Jbeta segments was used. Amplification of the CDR3 region of rearranged TCR beta genes was performed with a multiplex PCR assay on genomic DNA. On the Illumina HiSeq System, the amplified TCR beta libraries were sequenced as 87-base-pair reads. The source study handled its data this way. In a later analysis, tens of millions of unique TCR beta chains were counted across the approximately 670 repertoires, and approximately 9.9 million of these chains were shared by at least two donors. A nearest-neighbor algorithm error-corrected the raw reads and collapsed the reads into unique sequences, merging closely related sequences to remove PCR and sequencing errors. To assign V, D and J gene segments, CDR3 sequences were aligned to IMGT reference sequences. For a sequence to be retained, at least a six-nucleotide match to both a V gene segment and a J gene segment was required. Rearrangements were classified as productive when the CDR3 lacked stop codons and remained in frame with V and J, and all other rearrangements were classified as non-productive. CDR3 was defined according to IMGT convention as the region running from the second conserved V-encoded cysteine to the conserved J-encoded phenylalanine. Sequences without an unambiguous match to a single V gene segment were excluded from the earlier analysis of 450 to 750 of the donors. An earlier analysis of 450 to 650 of the donors called V segments functional above 56.7% productive rearrangements and segregating when the between-donor standard deviation exceeded 5%. A statistical classification framework was built for diagnosing cytomegalovirus status from the catalog of TCR beta chain sequences. V and J gene assignment, in a later analysis, came from comparing TCR nucleotide sequences with IMGT/GENE-DB human TR gene sequences. A later analysis assigned CDR3 sequences and most-parsimonious VDJ recombination scenarios with the TCRdist pipeline. A later analysis defined each TCR beta chain by its CDR3 amino acid sequence plus V-gene family, and excluded reads lacking a unique V-gene family. A later analysis removed roughly 590 highly shared, low-generation-probability nucleotide sequences to deal with suspected cross-contamination and a sequencing artifact. In a later analysis, a clonal expansion index for each public chain was calculated from normalized within-repertoire ranks of inferred template counts. Generation probabilities in a later analysis came from a VDJ recombination model fitted to out-of-frame rearrangements, and those results were checked against IGoR. A later analysis scored TCR-TCR, TCR-HLA and TCR-CMV co-occurrence with hypergeometric tests, applying a repertoire-size bias correction to TCR pairs. A later analysis estimated false discovery rates by permuting HLA or CMV assignments 20 times. In a later analysis, co-occurring TCRs were grouped using DBSCAN, and TCRdist sequence similarity was added for clustering within HLA-allele-positive subsets. For co-occurrence clustering, repertoires with fewer than 30,000 or more than 120,000 public chains were excluded, along with several repertoires with anomalous nucleotide sharing. In TCRdb, the immuneACCESS table is reduced to in-frame sequences with V and J assigned. These tables do not hold every clone; where another copy was compared, an unresolved V gene accounts for under half, and the others remain unexplained. The V and J calls and the clone size are those of that table, but D and trimming were determined from the DNA. For this sample, the table gives 150,000 or so clones. Less than 2% of the sample is held by the ten biggest clonotypes.

The origin of this receptor is a young man in good health and CMV-seronegative. The sequencing sample was made of PBMCs.

The CDR3 protein sequence reads: CASSPLRGSDTEAFF. The bases are TGTGCCAGCAGCCCCCTCAGGGGTTCGGACACTGAAGCTTTCTTT. Here the chain combines TRBV11-3 and TRBJ1-1; matching of 6 bases hints at TRBD1 as the D gene. CDR1 SGHNT and CDR2 YENEEA are derived from the germline V gene. The CDR3 runs 15 amino acids, cysteine and phenylalanine included. The sequence is cut down to CDR3 DNA, 45 bases in frame from base 1. The germline ends are 16 bases apart after V is trimmed by 5 bases and J by 3 bases.